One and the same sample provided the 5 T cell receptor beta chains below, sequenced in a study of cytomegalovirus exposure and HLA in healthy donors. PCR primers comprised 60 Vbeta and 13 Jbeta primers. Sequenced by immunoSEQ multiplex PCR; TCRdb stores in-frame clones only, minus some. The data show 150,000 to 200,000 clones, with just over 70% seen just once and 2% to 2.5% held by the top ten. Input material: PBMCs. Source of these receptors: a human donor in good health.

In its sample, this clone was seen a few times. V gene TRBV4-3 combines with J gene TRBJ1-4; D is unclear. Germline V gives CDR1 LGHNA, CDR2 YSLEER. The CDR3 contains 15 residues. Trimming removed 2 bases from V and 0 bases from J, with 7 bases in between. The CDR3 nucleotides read TGCGCCAGCAGCCAACCGAGCGCAACTAATGAAAAACTGTTTTTT. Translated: CASSQPSATNEKLFF.

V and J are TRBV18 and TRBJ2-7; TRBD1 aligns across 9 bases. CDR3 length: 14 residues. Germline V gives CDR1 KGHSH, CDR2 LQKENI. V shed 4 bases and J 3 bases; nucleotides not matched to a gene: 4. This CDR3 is CASSLPGQGYEQYF. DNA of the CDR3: TGTGCCAGCTCACTTCCGGGACAGGGCTACGAGCAGTACTTC.

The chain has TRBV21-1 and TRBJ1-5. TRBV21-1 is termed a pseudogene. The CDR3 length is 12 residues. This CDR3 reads CASSNEDQPQHF. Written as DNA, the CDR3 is TGTGCCAGCAGCAATGAGGATCAGCCCCAGCATTTT.

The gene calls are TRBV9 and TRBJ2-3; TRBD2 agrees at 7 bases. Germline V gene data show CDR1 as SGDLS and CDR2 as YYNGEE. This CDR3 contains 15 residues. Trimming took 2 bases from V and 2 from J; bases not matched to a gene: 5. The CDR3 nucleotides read TGTGCCAGCAGCGTTTCAGGGACTAACACAGATACGCAGTATTTT. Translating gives CASSVSGTNTDTQYF.

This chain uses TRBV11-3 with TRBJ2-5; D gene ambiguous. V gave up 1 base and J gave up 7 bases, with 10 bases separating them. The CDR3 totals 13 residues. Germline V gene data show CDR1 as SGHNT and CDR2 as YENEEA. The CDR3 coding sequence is TGTGCCAGCAGCTTAGGGGTCGCAGGGACCCAGTACTTC. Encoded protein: CASSLGVAGTQYF. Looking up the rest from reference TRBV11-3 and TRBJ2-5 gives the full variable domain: EAGVVQSPRYKIIEKKQPVAFWCNPISGHNTLYWYLQNLGQGPELLIRYENEEAVDDSQLPKDRFSAERLKGVDSTLKIQPAELGDSAVYLCASSLGVAGTQYFGPGTRLLVL.